The 13 T cell receptor beta chains below were found in one sample sequenced in a study of T cell responses to AZD1222 COVID-19 vaccine. Only in-frame clones appear in the TCRdb table, and some are missing; sequencing was by immunoSEQ multiplex PCR. The sample lists roughly 180,000 clones, about 90% seen once, with roughly 1.9% in the top ten. The source was peripheral blood, collected 28 days after the second AZD1222 dose. The receptors were sampled from an adult who received the AZD1222 COVID-19 vaccine.

The rearrangement uses TRBV7-9 and TRBJ1-4; no clear D gene. The CDR3 totals 13 residues. Deletions cut 5 bases from V and 8 bases from J, with 12 bases between. The germline V gene encodes CDR1 SEHNR and CDR2 FQNEAQ (reference sequence). CDR3 sequence: CASSQEGREKLFF. The CDR3 bases are TGTGCCAGCAGCCAGGAGGGTCGGGAAAAACTGTTTTTT.

The J gene is TRBJ2-3, the V gene TRBV14; D is undetermined. CDR3 size: 13 residues. Germline lookup yields CDR1 SGHDN and CDR2 FVKESK. Between the trimmed V and J ends, which lost 1 base and 4 bases, there was a span of 6 bases. The CDR3 sequence is CASSQARSDTQYF. CDR3 nucleotide sequence: TGTGCCAGCAGCCAAGCCCGATCAGATACGCAGTATTTT.

The rearrangement links TRBV10-3 to TRBJ1-6; the D is unclear. V lost 4 bases and J lost 9, with 10 bases in between. This CDR3 region has 13 residues. Per germline, CDR1 ENHRY and CDR2 SYGVKD. DNA of the CDR3: TGTGCCATCAGTGGAACGGGAATTTCACCCCTCCACTTT. It translates to CAISGTGISPLHF.

The gene calls are TRBV7-2 and TRBJ2-1; no reliable D call. The V end was cut by 3 bases, the J end by 9 bases, with 15 bases between. Germline assignment: CDR1 SGHTA and CDR2 FQGNSA. The CDR3 has 14 residues. The CDR3 region is CASSFSMDGTEQFF. In DNA form, the CDR3 reads TGTGCCAGCAGCTTCTCTATGGACGGCACTGAGCAGTTCTTC.

This sequence joins TRBV2 and TRBJ1-1, with 12 bases matching TRBD1. V trimming: 8 bases; J trimming: 3 bases; junction bases outside the gene matches: 4. The CDR3 runs 14 residues. The germline CDR1 and CDR2 sequences are SNHLY and FYNNEI. The CDR3 spells CASGDRGRDTEAFF. Written as DNA, the CDR3 is TGTGCCAGCGGGGACAGGGGGCGGGACACTGAAGCTTTCTTT.

The CDR3 region has the DNA TGCGCCAGCAGCCAAGCATCCAGGGCCGAGGAGACCCAGTACTTC. This translates into CASSQASRAEETQYF. The rearrangement links TRBV5-1 to TRBJ2-5, with a tentative D call TRBD1 (5 bases). Germline V gives CDR1 SGHRS, CDR2 YFSETQ. V dropped 4 bases and J dropped 5 bases, with 18 bases sitting between them. The CDR3 extends over 15 amino acids. The full variable domain, with the rest looked up from reference TRBV5-1 and TRBJ2-5, is KAGVTQTPRYLIKTRGQQVTLSCSPISGHRSVSWYQQTPGQGLQFLFEYFSETQRNKGNFPGRFSGRQFSNSRSEMNVSTLELGDSALYLCASSQASRAEETQYFGPGTRLLVL.

V and J are TRBV2 and TRBJ1-1; possible D gene TRBD1, 5 bases. This CDR3 comprises 15 residues. V lost 7 bases and J lost 5, with 20 bases in between. Germline lookup yields CDR1 SNHLY and CDR2 FYNNEI. The CDR3 protein is CASTGNGGVWTEAFF. The CDR3, as DNA: TGTGCCAGCACCGGGAACGGGGGGGTGTGGACTGAAGCTTTCTTT.

The rearrangement uses TRBV21-1 and TRBJ2-3; TRBD2, the table's D call, lacks a check against the DNA. TRBV21-1 is a documented pseudogene. This CDR3 contains 16 residues. CDR3 in amino acids: CASSKIGGEGTDTQYF. CDR3 sequence (DNA): TGTGCCAGCAGCAAAATTGGAGGGGAGGGCACAGATACGCAGTATTTT.

The table lists this clone with many counts. This rearrangement joins TRBV18 to TRBJ2-7, with 11 bases fitting TRBD1. This CDR3 is built from 16 residues. The germline gives CDR1 KGHSH, CDR2 LQKENI. Trimming took 6 bases from V and 3 from J; bases not matched to a gene: 10. CDR3 coding DNA: TGTGCCAGCTCCCACCCCCCGGGACAGGGGGGCTACGAGCAGTACTTC. Its protein is CASSHPPGQGGYEQYF.

The gene calls are TRBV10-3 and TRBJ2-2, with 11 bases fitting TRBD2. Trimming at V came to 0 bases and at J to 3 bases, leaving 6 bases not matched to a gene. The CDR3 contains 18 residues. In germline, CDR1 is ENHRY, CDR2 SYGVKD. The CDR3 bases are TGTGCCATCAGTGAGTCGGCTAGCGGGGGGCTGGACACCGGGGAGCTGTTTTTT. Amino acids: CAISESASGGLDTGELFF.

The V and J genes are TRBV18 and TRBJ1-5; D gene unclear. The CDR3 is 13 residues long. Germline CDR1 is KGHSH and CDR2 is LQKENI. Trimming removed 3 bases at V and 7 bases at J, with 10 bases between. The CDR3 here is CASSPENRQPQHF. In DNA form, the CDR3 reads TGTGCCAGCTCACCCGAAAATAGGCAGCCCCAGCATTTT. The entire variable domain, with the rest obtained from reference TRBV18 and TRBJ1-5, is as follows: NAGVMQNPRHLVRRRGQEARLRCSPMKGHSHVYWYRQLPEEGLKFMVYLQKENIIDESGMPKERFSAEFPKEGPSILRIQQVVRGDSAAYFCASSPENRQPQHFGDGTRLSIL.

This clone was observed a handful of times. V gene TRBV18 combines with J gene TRBJ2-7; 11 bases fit TRBD1. This CDR3 comprises 15 residues. Germline values: CDR1 KGHSH, CDR2 LQKENI. The J segment lost 6 bases and the V segment lost 3 bases, leaving 7 bases of the junction unmatched. The chain's CDR3 is CASSPAGTGGGEQYF. CDR3 DNA: TGTGCCAGCTCACCCGCCGGGACAGGGGGAGGCGAGCAGTACTTC.

V usage is TRBV11-2 and J usage is TRBJ1-5; D may be TRBD1 (5 bases). Germline-derived CDR1 and CDR2 are SGHAT and FQNNGV. Deletions cut 6 bases from V and 6 bases from J, with 12 bases between. The CDR3 covers 13 residues. The CDR3 region has the DNA TGTGCCAGCAGTAGACAGAGGAGTCAGCCCCAGCATTTT. Translating it yields CASSRQRSQPQHF.